This TCR beta chain was sequenced for a study of blood T cell repertoires in COVID-19. Study information: COVID-19 samples from acute and convalescent phases originated in the United States, Italy and Spain.

In the authors' methods: Counts of nucleated cells, estimated from reference gene primer amplification, were obtained. Produced via immunoSEQ multiplex PCR; TCRdb's table is partial and in-frame only. The V and J calls and clone size come from that table; D and trimming were worked out from the DNA. There are 200,000 to 300,000 clones in the sample; around 89% occur only once, and 4% lies in the top ten. V lost 0 bases and J 4 bases, leaving 14 bases between the germline ends. CDR1 is SGHKS, CDR2 YYEKEE, per germline (reference sequence). This CDR3 is 15 amino acids long. Sequenced input: peripheral blood. The receptor comes from a man in his 60s who had recovered from COVID-19. The rearrangement joins TRBV5-5 to TRBJ2-7, with D maybe TRBD1 (6 bases). CDR3 sequence (DNA): TGTGCCAGCAGCTTGGGGCTCGACAGGACTTACGAGCAGTACTTC. Translated: CASSLGLDRTYEQYF.